This record covers a single T cell receptor beta chain. Sequenced by immunoSEQ multiplex PCR; TCRdb stores in-frame clones only, minus some. In the table there are about 680,000 clones, about 90% of which are singletons. This specimen belongs to a study of Ad26.COV2.S vaccination and SARS-CoV-2 variants. Trimming left V 1 base short and J 6 bases short, with 7 bases between. Per the germline V gene, CDR1 is LGHDT and CDR2 is YNNKEL (reference sequence). The CDR3 contains 13 residues. Treatment here: about 20 received Ad26.COV2.S at low or high dose, single or two shots; roughly 5 received placebo; per-sample allocation not given. Specimens were obtained on day 63 following the first vaccine or placebo injection. An adult of 18-55 years in Boston served as donor.

The sample in question was peripheral blood, obtained in a trial of Ad26.COV2.S vaccine versus placebo. The sequence came from a person aged 18-60 years who received the Ad26.COV2.S COVID-19 vaccine or a placebo. This chain joins TRBV3-1 (or the pseudogene TRBV3-2) and TRBJ1-5; D is uncertain. The DNA for the CDR3 is TGTGCCAGCAGCCAAGGTACGGCTCAGCCCCAGCATTTT. Its translation: CASSQGTAQPQHF.